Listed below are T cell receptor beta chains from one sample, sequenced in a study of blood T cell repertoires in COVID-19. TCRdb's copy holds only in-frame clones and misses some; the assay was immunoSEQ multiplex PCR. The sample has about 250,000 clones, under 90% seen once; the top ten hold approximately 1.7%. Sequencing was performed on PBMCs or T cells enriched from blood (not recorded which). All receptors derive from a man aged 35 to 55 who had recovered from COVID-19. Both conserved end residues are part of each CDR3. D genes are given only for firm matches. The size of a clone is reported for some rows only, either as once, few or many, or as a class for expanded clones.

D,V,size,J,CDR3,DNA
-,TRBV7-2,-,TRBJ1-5,CASSLLTEDQPQHF,TGTGCCAGCAGCTTACTAACAGAAGATCAGCCCCAGCATTTT
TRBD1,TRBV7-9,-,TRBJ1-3,CASGPTGGIIGRNTIYF,TGTGCCAGCGGACCCACAGGGGGCATAATTGGTAGGAACACCATATATTTT
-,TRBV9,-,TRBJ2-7,CASSVGLESEQYF,TGTGCCAGCAGCGTAGGCTTGGAGAGCGAGCAGTACTTC
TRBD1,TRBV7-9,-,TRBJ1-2,CASSPMTGGTGYTF,TGTGCCAGCAGCCCGATGACAGGGGGTACTGGCTACACCTTC
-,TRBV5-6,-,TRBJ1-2,CASSFSLRQQLLGGYTF,TGTGCCAGCAGCTTTTCCCTTAGACAGCAACTTTTGGGCGGCTACACCTTC
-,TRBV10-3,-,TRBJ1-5,CAISESKSGYSNQPQHF,TGTGCCATCAGTGAGTCGAAGTCCGGGTATAGCAATCAGCCCCAGCATTTT
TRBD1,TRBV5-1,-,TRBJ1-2,CASRTGQALANYGYTF,TGCGCCAGCAGGACTGGACAGGCCTTAGCTAACTATGGCTACACCTTC
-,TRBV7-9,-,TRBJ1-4,CASSLRDTGEKLFF,TGTGCCAGCAGCTTAAGGGACACAGGGGAAAAACTGTTTTTT
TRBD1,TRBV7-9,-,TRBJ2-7,CASRRTGADYEQYF,TGTGCCAGCAGACGGACAGGGGCAGACTACGAGCAGTACTTC
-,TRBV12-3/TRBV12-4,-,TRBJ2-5,CASRRDPGETQYF,TGTGCCAGCCGCAGAGACCCGGGGGAGACCCAGTACTTC
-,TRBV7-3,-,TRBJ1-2,CASSTSGKYSLLNYGYTF,TGTGCCAGCAGCACATCAGGGAAATACTCCCTGCTAAACTATGGCTACACCTTC
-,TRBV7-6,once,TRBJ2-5,CASSLLSILGETQYF,TGTGCCAGCAGCTTATTATCTATTCTCGGGGAGACCCAGTACTTC
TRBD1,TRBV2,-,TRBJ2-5,CASSRTGRETQYF,TGTGCCAGCAGTCGGACAGGGCGAGAGACCCAGTACTTC
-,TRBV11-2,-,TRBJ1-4,CASSLEGDGGPYEKLFF,TGTGCCAGCAGCTTAGAGGGGGACGGGGGGCCATATGAAAAACTGTTTTTT
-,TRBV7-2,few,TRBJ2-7,CASSFVRVLPNEQYF,TGTGCCAGCAGCTTCGTACGGGTACTCCCTAACGAGCAGTACTTC
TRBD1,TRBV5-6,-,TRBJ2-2,CASSLVWGTGRRDTGELFF,TGTGCCAGCAGCTTGGTTTGGGGGACAGGGAGAAGAGACACCGGGGAGCTGTTTTTT
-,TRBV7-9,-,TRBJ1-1,CASSLVPRALGRGAFF,TGTGCCAGCAGCTTAGTACCCCGCGCACTGGGCAGGGGTGCTTTCTTT
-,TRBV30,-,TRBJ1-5,CAWMVGPDQPQHF,TGTGCCTGGATGGTGGGGCCCGATCAGCCCCAGCATTTT
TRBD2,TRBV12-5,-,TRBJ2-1,CASGLTGLAGFRDEQFF,TGTGCTAGTGGTTTGACTGGACTAGCGGGTTTTAGGGATGAGCAGTTCTTC